Reported below is one T cell receptor beta chain. Its specificity is not known. The PCR was carried out with 60 Vbeta primers and 13 Jbeta primers. Sequenced by immunoSEQ multiplex PCR; TCRdb stores in-frame clones only, minus some. This specimen shows approximately 68,000 clones; the ten leading clones hold 6.5% to 8.5%. Nominal health characterized the donors when sampled, though unrecorded immune exposures were likely. This sample is part of a study of cytomegalovirus exposure and HLA in healthy donors. Germline V CDR1 and CDR2: LGHNA, YNFKEQ. The CDR3 is made up of 15 amino acids. The V and J ends lost 1 base and 1 base, in that order; junction bases with no gene match: 2. Study-level points and caveats: A few of the chains that were CMV-associated were confirmed in vitro to be specific for CMV antigens. Reportedly, diagnosis of cytomegalovirus status by the classifier showed high specificity and sensitivity.

This sequence was found in a female donor in good health and CMV-seropositive. The sequenced sample was PBMCs. The chain has TRBV4-2 and TRBJ2-7; 9 nucleotides agree with TRBD1. The CDR3 region is CASSQGDRASYEQYF. The CDR3, as DNA: TGTGCCAGCAGCCAAGGGGACAGGGCATCCTACGAGCAGTACTTC.